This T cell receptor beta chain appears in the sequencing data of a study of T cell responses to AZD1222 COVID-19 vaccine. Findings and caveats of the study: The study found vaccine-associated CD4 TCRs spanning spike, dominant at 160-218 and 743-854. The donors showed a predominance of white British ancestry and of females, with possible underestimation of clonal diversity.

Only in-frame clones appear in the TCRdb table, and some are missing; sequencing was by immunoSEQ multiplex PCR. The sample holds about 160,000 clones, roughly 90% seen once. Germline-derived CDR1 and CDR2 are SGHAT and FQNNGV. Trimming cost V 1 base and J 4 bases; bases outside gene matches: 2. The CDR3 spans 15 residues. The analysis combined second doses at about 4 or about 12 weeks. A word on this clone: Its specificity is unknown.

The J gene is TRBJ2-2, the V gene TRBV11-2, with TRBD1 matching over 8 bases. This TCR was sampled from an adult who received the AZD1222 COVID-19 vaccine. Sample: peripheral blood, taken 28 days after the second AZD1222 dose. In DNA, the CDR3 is TGTGCCAGCAGCTTAGTCAGGGGGCCCACCGGGGAGCTGTTTTTT. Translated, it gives CASSLVRGPTGELFF.